This T cell receptor beta chain derives from a study of T cell responses to AZD1222 COVID-19 vaccine (dated by TCRdb to about 2021). Notes on the research overall: AZD1222 recipients given second doses at about 4 weeks or at about 12 weeks were pooled, since spike-specific TCR depth and breadth were not found to differ between the two schedules. A total of approximately 230 trial participants underwent TCR sequencing, of whom 207 received two doses of AZD1222 and about 25 received two doses of the MenACWY control vaccine. Enrollment into the trials was organized by age into subgroups of 18-55, 56-69 and 70-plus years, and those subgroups contained about 160, 30 and 59 TCR-sequenced participants, respectively. Here is what the overall study found, with its caveats: In the small 56-69-year group, the increase in depth fell short of significance, most likely because of low power. Because no day 14 peak-response samples were available, repertoires were characterized only after the peak T cell response. CD4 TCRs associated with the vaccine covered the entire spike protein, and the dominant responses were in regions 160-218 and 743-854. Epitopes outside the regions mutated in the B.1.351 and B.1.1.7 variants were reportedly recognized by nearly half of the unique spike-specific TCRs. Only six or seven AZD1222 recipients were SARS-CoV-2 seropositive at baseline, limiting conclusions about previously exposed vaccinees. Participants were mostly white British, with more females than males. The authors suggested clonal diversity may have been underestimated. A significant rise in spike-specific TCR breadth and depth was observed after two AZD1222 doses relative to day 0 and relative to MenACWY recipients.

This specimen's time point label, per the study, means: baseline before first vaccination. Vaccinee samples were obtained from the UK trials COV001 and COV002, which included a single-blind randomized controlled phase 2/3 trial of AZD1222 (ChAdOx1 nCoV-19) in healthy adults. For TCRbeta chain sequencing, PBMC samples from trial participants were taken at day 0 and at day 28 after the second dose. On this clone: Its antigen remains unidentified. No clone much larger than this one lies a single base away; base qualities are absent.

The CDR3 regions of human TCRbeta chains were analyzed by immunosequencing. Turning to the authors' computational methods: Repertoire TCRs were checked for matches against a reference library of SARS-CoV-2-specific TCRs that had been generated using the MIRA antigen-specificity platform. Breadth was defined as the fraction of unique TCRs that were SARS-CoV-2-associated, and depth was defined as the fraction of total T cells that were SARS-CoV-2-associated. Using the MIRA data, each spike-specific TCR was assigned both to the spike region to which the TCR was reactive and to a CD4 or CD8 class. Log10-transformed breadth and depth values were compared by one-way ANOVA with Sidak's multiple comparisons tests. TCRdb provides this immuneACCESS table in a form limited to in-frame rearrangements. Some clones are lacking; in checked studies, under half of them reflect an unresolved V gene, and why the rest are absent is not known. Clone size and the V and J calls come from that table; the DNA yielded D and trimming. Within this sample are 100,000 to 150,000 clones, with 75% to 90% of them counted one time only. About 8.5% of the sample rests with the top ten.

V was cut back by 10 bases and J by 6 bases, leaving a gap of 21 bases between them. CDR1 and CDR2, looked up from the germline V gene (reference sequence), are WNHNN and SYGVQD. The CDR3 numbers 15 residues from cysteine through phenylalanine. The sequence is cut down to CDR3 DNA, 45 bases in frame from base 1. This receptor chain uses TRBV10-1 and TRBJ2-2; TRBD1 is possibly the D segment (5 matching bases). The sequence was collected from an adult in good health. The starting material was peripheral blood, obtained on day 0 of AZD1222 vaccination. The DNA is TGCGCCAACCCCTGGGGCCTAGTTGGATCCGGGGAGCTGTTTTTT. It translates as CANPWGLVGSGELFF.